Shown below are 14 T cell receptor beta chains from a single sample sequenced in a study of T cell changes during pregnancy in multiple sclerosis. The protocol was immunoSEQ multiplex PCR, while the TCRdb copy is restricted to in-frame clones and leaves out a portion. Among some 70,000 clones listed, 92% were seen once. Specimen: peripheral blood, collected in the second trimester of pregnancy. The source of these receptors is a female donor in good health, enrolled as a control in a pregnancy study.

To note about this clone: The junction departs from the called germline gene at one end, perhaps through a read error. The chain recombines TRBV11-2 with TRBJ2-7, with TRBD2 as a possible D gene (5 bases). The length of the CDR3 is 13 residues. CDR1 is SGHAT and CDR2 is FQNNGV in the germline V gene. The CDR3 DNA is TGTGCCAGCAGCTTGAACGCGGGCCCTACATATGACTTC. Residues: CASSLNAGPTYDF.

This chain connects TRBV4-1 to TRBJ2-3, with 11 bases that match TRBD2. Germline CDR1 is MGHRA and CDR2 is YSYEKL. V shed 5 bases, J shed 5 bases, and the junction held 6 bases outside the gene matches. The CDR3 is 15 amino acids. In DNA form, the CDR3 reads TGCGCCAGCAGCTATAGCGGGGGGGTTGGAGATACGCAGTATTTT. Its protein product is CASSYSGGVGDTQYF.

J is TRBJ2-1 and V is TRBV4-1; 7 bases fit TRBD2. The CDR3 extends over 17 amino acids. V trimming: 1 base; J trimming: 7 bases; junction bases outside the gene matches: 13. Germline-derived CDR1 and CDR2 are MGHRA and YSYEKL. The CDR3 sequence is CASSQGLTSVRSNEQFF. The CDR3 nucleotides are TGCGCCAGCAGCCAAGGCCTTACTAGCGTGCGCTCTAATGAGCAGTTCTTC.

The sample holds one count of this clone. The genes are TRBV4-2 and TRBJ2-1; 9 positions match TRBD2. The CDR3 runs 16 residues. Trimming removed 3 bases from V and 2 bases from J; junction bases left unmatched: 5. CDR1 is LGHNA and CDR2 is YNFKEQ in the germline V gene. The CDR3 sequence: CASSHLAGEAYNEQFF. The CDR3 nucleotides are TGTGCCAGCAGCCACTTAGCGGGAGAGGCCTACAATGAGCAGTTCTTC.

V is TRBV19 and J is TRBJ2-7, with D perhaps matching TRBD2 (6 bases). Germline values: CDR1 LNHDA, CDR2 SQIVND (reference sequence). V gave up 3 bases and J gave up 6 bases, with 12 bases separating them. This CDR3 is 13 amino acids long. CDR3 residues: CASSIATRTEQYF. The DNA for the CDR3 is TGTGCCAGTAGTATTGCGACTAGAACCGAGCAGTACTTC.

The chain combines TRBV7-9 with TRBJ1-5, with a weak D call TRBD1 (6 bases). Germline CDR1 is SEHNR and CDR2 is FQNEAQ (reference sequence). The CDR3 loop spans 12 amino acids. V gave up 5 bases and J gave up 7 bases, with 9 bases separating them. The CDR3 is CASSRGAQPQHF. CDR3 nucleotides: TGTGCCAGCAGCCGGGGGGCACAGCCCCAGCATTTT.

This clone was seen a handful of times. The J gene is TRBJ2-7, the V gene TRBV27, with 7 bases that match TRBD2. Losses at the gene ends were 5 bases for V and 7 bases for J; bases not matched to a gene: 11. The CDR3 contains 14 residues. Germline V gene lookup returns CDR1 MNHEY and CDR2 SMNVEV (reference sequence). CDR3 protein: CASSRSRGVDEQYF. CDR3 bases: TGTGCCAGCAGTCGTAGCCGGGGGGTGGATGAGCAGTACTTC.

The V call is TRBV6-5, the J call TRBJ2-3; TRBD2 matches at 11 bases. The CDR3 totals 15 residues. CDR1 and CDR2 from the germline V gene are MNHEY and SVGAGI. Losses at the gene ends were 6 bases for V and 2 bases for J; bases not matched to a gene: 4. This CDR3 reads CASSRLAGFTDTQYF. DNA of the CDR3: TGTGCCAGCAGCCGACTAGCGGGATTCACAGATACGCAGTATTTT.

This rearrangement joins TRBV6-6 to TRBJ1-1; 7 bases align to TRBD1. The junction had 12 bases not matched to a gene; V was cut back by 2 bases and J by 6 bases. The CDR3 is 16 residues long. Germline lookup yields CDR1 MNHNY and CDR2 SVGAGI (reference sequence). The CDR3 coding sequence is TGTGCCAGCAGTTACACCGGGTTGGAGGGGGCTTCTGAAGCTTTCTTT. The encoded protein is CASSYTGLEGASEAFF.

The rearrangement joins TRBV6-1 to TRBJ2-1, with a tentative D call TRBD2 (5 bases). The CDR3 runs 14 residues. The germline V gene encodes CDR1 MNHNS and CDR2 SASEGT. The V end lost 10 bases, the J end lost 5 bases, and 18 bases lay between the germline ends. The CDR3 region has the DNA TGTGCCACCTTTGGGAGCTATCAGAACAATGAGCAGTTCTTC. Translation gives CATFGSYQNNEQFF.

CDR3 sequence reads: CASSLAFPSVLGDTQYF. The CDR3 DNA reads TGTGCCAGCAGCTTAGCTTTTCCTAGCGTCTTAGGAGATACGCAGTATTTT. The chain links TRBV11-2 to TRBJ2-3; D is perhaps TRBD2 (6 bases). With 1 base removed from V and 5 bases from J, the gap between germline ends came to 19 bases. Germline loops: CDR1 SGHAT, CDR2 FQNNGV. This CDR3 is 17 amino acids long.

DNA of the CDR3: TGTGCCAGCAGTTTACGTGGGGGGTATGGCTACACCTTC. Encoded protein: CASSLRGGYGYTF. The chain recombines TRBV28 with TRBJ1-2; D may be TRBD1 (5 bases). This CDR3 contains 13 residues. The germline V gene encodes CDR1 MDHEN and CDR2 SYDVKM. The V end was cut by 2 bases, the J end by 5 bases, with 9 bases between.

This clone was detected once. CDR3 sequence reads: CASSSYSPVSEQFF. The CDR3 DNA is TGTGCCAGCAGCTCCTACTCCCCTGTTAGTGAGCAGTTCTTC. The rearrangement uses TRBV28 and TRBJ2-1; D call uncertain. The germline gives CDR1 MDHEN, CDR2 SYDVKM. The CDR3 length is 14 residues. Deletions cut 6 bases from V and 9 bases from J, with 18 bases between.

By share of the sample, this clone is medium-sized (0.01 to 0.1%). The rearrangement joins TRBV25-1 to TRBJ1-6; TRBD1 matches 7 bases. The germline CDR1 and CDR2 sequences are MGHDK and SYGVNS. This CDR3 region has 14 residues. J lost 5 bases, V lost 4 bases, and 2 bases had no gene match. CDR3 loop: CASSGDRDNSPLHF. The CDR3 nucleotides read TGTGCCAGCAGTGGAGACAGGGATAATTCACCCCTCCACTTT.